The 8 T cell receptor beta chains below all came from one sample that was sequenced in a study of T-cell reconstitution after alpha-beta-depleted transplantation in children. Using unique molecular identifiers, the investigators prepared the TCRbeta library. TCRdb re-called the PCR reads through MiXCR, storing one row per CDR3 protein. In the table there are 300,000 to 350,000 distinct CDR3 sequences, roughly 25% of which are singletons. Sequencing was performed on PBMCs, mostly from graft donor cells, taken 180 days after TCRalphabeta/CD19-depleted stem cell transplant. The origin of the receptors is a male patient younger than 18 who had a stem cell transplant for acute lymphoblastic leukemia, so the T cells may come from the graft donor.

This clonotype has a handful of counts. The V and J genes are TRBV7-3 and TRBJ1-4; 10 bases map to TRBD1. The CDR3 is 16 amino acids. The germline V gene has CDR1 SGHTA and CDR2 FQGTGA. With V trimmed by 5 bases and J by 6 bases, 9 bases remained unmatched. The CDR3 sequence is CASSRGPGTGDEKLFF. The CDR3 coding sequence is TGTGCCAGCAGCAGGGGGCCCGGGACAGGGGATGAAAAACTGTTTTTT.

This clonotype was counted between two and nine times. The chain recombines TRBV3-1 with TRBJ2-7; D gene ambiguous. Between the trimmed V and J ends, which lost 6 bases and 5 bases, there was a span of 17 bases. The CDR3 consists of 14 residues. Germline CDR1 and CDR2: LGHDT and YNNKEL (reference sequence). CDR3 nucleotides: TGTGCCAGCAGACCCCCCGTGATTTTCCACGAGCAGTACTTC. Its translation: CASRPPVIFHEQYF.

This clonotype was seen a handful of times. The J gene is TRBJ1-1, the V gene TRBV7-9; D might be TRBD1 (5 bases). The CDR3 sequence is 16 residues long. Germline V lookup: CDR1 SEHNR, CDR2 FQNEAQ (reference sequence). Between the trimmed V and J ends, which lost 1 base and 0 bases, there was a span of 12 bases. CDR3 nucleotide sequence: TGTGCCAGCAGCTTAGGGCGGTGGGGGATGAACACTGAAGCTTTCTTT. It specifies CASSLGRWGMNTEAFF. Complete variable domain (other parts from reference TRBV7-9 and TRBJ1-1): DTGVSQNPRHKITKRGQNVTFRCDPISEHNRLYWYRQTLGQGPEFLTYFQNEAQLEKSRLLSDRFSAERPKGSFSTLEIQRTEQGDSAMYLCASSLGRWGMNTEAFFGQGTRLTVV.

This clonotype turned up a few times. V gene TRBV4-1 combines with J gene TRBJ2-5, with D unclear. CDR3 size: 13 residues. Trimming removed 3 bases at V and 5 bases at J, with 10 bases between. CDR1 is MGHRA and CDR2 is YSYEKL in the germline V gene. For the CDR3, the DNA is TGCGCCAGCAGCCACCTAGTAGTGGAGACCCAGTACTTC. Its translation: CASSHLVVETQYF.

This clonotype appeared many times. This rearrangement joins TRBV5-1 to TRBJ2-7; TRBD2 agrees at 11 bases. The trim removed 4 bases at V and 5 bases at J, leaving 5 bases unmatched. CDR3 length equals 14 residues. Germline V gives CDR1 SGHRS, CDR2 YFSETQ. Written as DNA, the CDR3 is TGCGCCAGCAGCCCAGGGACTAGCGGCAACGAGCAGTACTTC. Its protein product is CASSPGTSGNEQYF.

The chain uses TRBV11-2 and TRBJ2-3; 7 nucleotides line up with TRBD2. Unmatched junction bases numbered 13, after V lost 7 bases and J lost 3 bases. The CDR3 runs 16 residues. Germline lookup yields CDR1 SGHAT and CDR2 FQNNGV. CDR3 in amino acids: CASMRRLADITDTQYF. The CDR3 region has the DNA TGTGCCAGCATGAGGAGGCTAGCGGACATTACAGATACGCAGTATTTT.

There are many counts of this clonotype. The chain combines TRBV5-1 with TRBJ2-7, with D unclear. The CDR3 sequence is 12 residues long. The V gene's germline CDR1 is SGHRS and CDR2 YFSETQ. Trimming stripped 3 bases from V and 3 bases from J, with 7 bases between. CDR3 loop: CASSYNVYEQYF. For the CDR3, the DNA is TGCGCCAGCAGCTATAACGTCTACGAGCAGTACTTC.

The rearrangement joins TRBV4-1 to TRBJ2-1; D unclear. From germline, CDR1 is MGHRA and CDR2 YSYEKL. The CDR3 is 14 residues long. Trimming stripped 2 bases from V and 3 bases from J, with 8 bases between. In DNA, the CDR3 is TGCGCCAGCAGCCAACAGTACGGCTACAATGAGCAGTTCTTC. Protein product: CASSQQYGYNEQFF.